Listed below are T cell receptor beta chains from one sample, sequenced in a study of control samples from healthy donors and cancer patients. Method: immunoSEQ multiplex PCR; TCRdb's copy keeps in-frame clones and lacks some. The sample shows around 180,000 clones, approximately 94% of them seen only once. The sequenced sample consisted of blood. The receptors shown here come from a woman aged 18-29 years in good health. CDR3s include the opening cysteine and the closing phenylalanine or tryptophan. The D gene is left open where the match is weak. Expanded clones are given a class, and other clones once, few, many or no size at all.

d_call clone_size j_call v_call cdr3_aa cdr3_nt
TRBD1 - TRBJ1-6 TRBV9 CASSWTGDSNSPLHF TGTGCCAGCAGCTGGACAGGCGACAGTAATTCACCCCTCCACTTT
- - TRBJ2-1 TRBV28 CASSSLWTLTDYNEQFF TGTGCCAGCAGTTCCCTTTGGACGCTTACCGATTACAATGAGCAGTTCTTC
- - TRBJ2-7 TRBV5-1 CASSFQGRSYYEQYF TGCGCCAGCAGCTTCCAGGGGCGATCCTACTACGAGCAGTACTTC
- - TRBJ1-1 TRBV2 CASSEDGVEAFF TGTGCCAGCAGTGAAGATGGGGTTGAAGCTTTCTTT
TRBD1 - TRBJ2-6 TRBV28 CASRPRTGRSAGANVLTF TGTGCCAGCAGACCCAGGACAGGGAGGAGCGCTGGGGCCAACGTCCTGACTTTC
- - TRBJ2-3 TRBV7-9 CASSLRGLSTDTQYF TGTGCCAGCAGCCTTCGGGGACTTAGCACAGATACGCAGTATTTT
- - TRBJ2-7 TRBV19 CASRRAVNTYEQYF TGTGCCAGTAGGAGGGCAGTTAACACCTACGAGCAGTACTTC
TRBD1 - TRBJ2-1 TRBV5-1 CASSWDRVNNEQFF TGCGCCAGCAGCTGGGACAGGGTCAACAATGAGCAGTTCTTC
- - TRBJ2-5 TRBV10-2 CASSERLWGETQYF TGCGCCAGCAGTGAGCGCTTATGGGGGGAGACCCAGTACTTC
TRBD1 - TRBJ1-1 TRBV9 CASTQTGTMNTEAFF TGTGCCAGCACCCAGACAGGGACGATGAACACTGAAGCTTTCTTT
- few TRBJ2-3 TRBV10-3 CAIGATPSTDTQYF TGTGCCATTGGGGCTACCCCTAGCACAGATACGCAGTATTTT
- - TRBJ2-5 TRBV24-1 CATAEGQETQYF TGTGCCACCGCTGAGGGGCAGGAGACCCAGTACTTC